This passage covers 20 T cell receptor beta chains from one sample sequenced in a study of blood T cell repertoires in COVID-19. The protocol was immunoSEQ multiplex PCR, while the TCRdb copy is restricted to in-frame clones and leaves out a portion. Found here are fewer than 250,000 clones, over 75% of them singletons; the top ten hold roughly 5%. The sequenced material came from peripheral blood. The receptor set was obtained from a woman in her thirties or forties with acute or convalescent COVID-19.

The V and J genes are TRBV2 and TRBJ1-2; 10 nucleotides line up with TRBD1. The CDR3 length is 14 residues. V was clipped by 3 bases and J by 5 bases; unmatched bases: 3. Germline V lookup: CDR1 SNHLY, CDR2 FYNNEI. The CDR3 reads CASSDGDRGYGYTF. For the CDR3, the DNA is TGTGCCAGCAGTGATGGGGACAGGGGATATGGCTACACCTTC.

J is TRBJ1-6 and V is TRBV5-6; the match to TRBD1 covers 11 bases. Germline V CDR1 and CDR2: SGHDT, YYEEEE. This CDR3 has 16 residues. V dropped 3 bases and J dropped 9; count of bases not matched to a gene: 8. The CDR3 region has the DNA TGTGCCAGCAGCTCGATACCGGGACAGGGGGTTTCACCCCTCCACTTT. It encodes CASSSIPGQGVSPLHF.

The CDR3 reads CAWSAGTGGRQPQHF. The CDR3 coding sequence is TGTGCCTGGAGTGCTGGGACAGGGGGTCGGCAGCCCCAGCATTTT. This sequence joins TRBV30 and TRBJ1-5; 11 bases are shared with TRBD1. Germline V gives CDR1 GTSNPN, CDR2 SVGIG (reference sequence). The V segment lost 1 base and the J segment 7 bases; nucleotides outside the gene matches: 6. The CDR3 loop spans 15 amino acids.

The chain employs TRBV6-1 and TRBJ1-6; D might be TRBD1 (6 bases). The germline gives CDR1 MNHNS, CDR2 SASEGT. This CDR3 region has 17 residues. V was trimmed by 0 bases and J by 7 bases, leaving 16 bases between them. The CDR3 DNA follows: TGTGCCAGCAGTGAAGCGCTCACAGGGATTTACAATTCACCCCTCCACTTT. Its translation: CASSEALTGIYNSPLHF.

The chain has TRBV6-5 and TRBJ1-2; no reliable D call. Germline lookup yields CDR1 MNHEY and CDR2 SVGAGI. V lost 0 bases and J lost 8, with 19 bases in between. The CDR3 runs 16 residues. CDR3 amino acids: CASSYSSNGRAGGYTF. DNA of the CDR3: TGTGCCAGCAGTTACTCGAGTAATGGTCGGGCGGGCGGCTACACCTTC.

The CDR3, as DNA: TGTGCCACCAGTGGAGGCAGTCTCACAGATACGCAGTATTTT. It encodes CATSGGSLTDTQYF. The rearrangement joins TRBV24-1 to TRBJ2-3; D gene unclear. Trimming left V 5 bases short and J 2 bases short, with 10 bases between. The CDR3 has 14 amino acids. In germline, CDR1 is KGHDR, CDR2 SFDVKD.

V and J are TRBV13 and TRBJ1-1; tentative D call: TRBD1 (6 bases). The CDR3 extends over 17 amino acids. V lost 0 bases, J lost 4 bases, and 18 bases lay in between. Germline CDR1 PRHDT, CDR2 FYEKMQ (reference sequence). CDR3 residues: CASSLGAGSGGLTEAFF. The CDR3 nucleotides are TGTGCCAGCAGCTTAGGAGCCGGATCGGGGGGCCTCACTGAAGCTTTCTTT.

This chain uses TRBV27 with TRBJ1-2; the match to TRBD1 covers 8 bases. Germline loops: CDR1 MNHEY, CDR2 SMNVEV (reference sequence). After removal of 5 bases from V and 4 bases from J, the junction contained 9 bases not matched to a gene. This CDR3 region has 15 residues. The CDR3 sequence: CASSLGQGRGYGYTF. The CDR3 coding sequence is TGTGCCAGCAGTCTCGGACAGGGTAGGGGCTATGGCTACACCTTC.

The chain links TRBV18 to TRBJ1-2; tentative D call: TRBD1 (5 bases). The V gene's germline CDR1 is KGHSH and CDR2 LQKENI. The V end lost 1 base, the J end lost 1 base, and 7 bases lay between the germline ends. CDR3 length: 14 residues. The CDR3 spells CASSPRGGNYGYTF. CDR3 nucleotide sequence: TGTGCCAGCTCACCACGCGGGGGTAACTATGGCTACACCTTC. Full variable domain (rest looked up from reference TRBV18 and TRBJ1-2): NAGVMQNPRHLVRRRGQEARLRCSPMKGHSHVYWYRQLPEEGLKFMVYLQKENIIDESGMPKERFSAEFPKEGPSILRIQQVVRGDSAAYFCASSPRGGNYGYTFGSGTRLTVV.

The gene calls are TRBV5-1 and TRBJ2-2, with 7 bases aligning to TRBD1. This CDR3 spans 15 amino acids. Germline trimming cut 5 bases from V and 2 bases from J; bases unmatched to any gene: 6. Germline CDR1 and CDR2: SGHRS and YFSETQ. The CDR3 nucleotides read TGCGCCAGCAGAATGGGGACAGCTAACACCGGGGAGCTGTTTTTT. Amino acids: CASRMGTANTGELFF. Looking up the rest from reference TRBV5-1 and TRBJ2-2 gives the full variable domain: KAGVTQTPRYLIKTRGQQVTLSCSPISGHRSVSWYQQTPGQGLQFLFEYFSETQRNKGNFPGRFSGRQFSNSRSEMNVSTLELGDSALYLCASRMGTANTGELFFGEGSRLTVL.

CDR3 region: CASSSLGQGNEKLFF. For the CDR3, the DNA is TGTGCCAGCAGCTCACTCGGACAGGGGAATGAAAAACTGTTTTTT. The chain carries TRBV5-5 and TRBJ1-4; TRBD1 aligns across 9 bases. V lost 3 bases to trimming and J lost 5 bases; unmatched junction nucleotides: 5. Germline V gene lookup returns CDR1 SGHKS and CDR2 YYEKEE (reference sequence). CDR3 length equals 15 residues.

This sequence joins TRBV6-6 and TRBJ1-1; 8 nucleotides line up with TRBD1. The CDR3 is 15 amino acids. Germline values: CDR1 MNHNY, CDR2 SVGAGI (reference sequence). V shed 4 bases and J 0 bases; nucleotides not matched to a gene: 4. Here the CDR3 reads CASSLGTGMNTEAFF. As DNA, the CDR3 is TGTGCCAGCAGTTTAGGGACAGGAATGAACACTGAAGCTTTCTTT.

The chain uses TRBV11-2 and TRBJ1-3, with D possibly TRBD1 on 5 matching bases. V lost 1 base and J 7 bases, leaving 17 bases between the germline ends. This CDR3 contains 16 residues. CDR1 is SGHAT and CDR2 is FQNNGV in the germline V gene. The DNA of the CDR3 is TGTGCCAGCAGCTTAGGTACGGGGAGGGGAGGGAACACCATATATTTT. It codes for CASSLGTGRGGNTIYF.

The V and J genes are TRBV3-1 (or the pseudogene TRBV3-2) and TRBJ1-2; a possible D gene is TRBD1 (6 bases). In germline, CDR1 is LGHDT, CDR2 YNNKEL (reference sequence). The CDR3 is 18 amino acids. Trimming removed 1 base at V and 7 bases at J, with 25 bases between. CDR3: CASSQGKQGVGLICGYTF. DNA for the CDR3: TGTGCCAGCAGCCAAGGGAAACAGGGTGTGGGGTTGATCTGTGGCTACACCTTC.

This rearrangement joins TRBV2 to TRBJ1-5, with 9 bases matching TRBD1. The CDR3 length is 16 residues. The ends lost 8 bases at V and 1 base at J; junction bases unmatched: 9. CDR1 is SNHLY, CDR2 FYNNEI, per germline. CDR3 bases: TGTGCCAGCTCATTGAACAGGGGGCTAAGCAATCAGCCCCAGCATTTT. It encodes CASSLNRGLSNQPQHF.

The J gene is TRBJ1-6, the V gene TRBV28; no clear D. The CDR3 loop spans 14 amino acids. Germline CDR1 and CDR2: MDHEN and SYDVKM. V was pared by 7 bases and J by 12 bases, with 19 bases between. In DNA, the CDR3 is TGTGCCAGCAAGAAAGTGGAGGGTAGCTTACCCCTCCACTTT. The encoded protein is CASKKVEGSLPLHF.

The chain is built from TRBV7-8 and TRBJ1-5; TRBD1 matches 7 bases. This CDR3 spans 17 amino acids. Trimming cost V 5 bases and J 1 base; bases outside gene matches: 11. CDR1 is SGHVS, CDR2 FQNEAQ, per germline. As DNA, the CDR3 is TGTGCCAGCAGCATAGTGGGACAGCTAAAGAGCAATCAGCCCCAGCATTTT. Protein: CASSIVGQLKSNQPQHF. The full variable domain, completed using reference TRBV7-8 and TRBJ1-5, is GAGVSQSPRYKVAKRGQDVALRCDPISGHVSLFWYQQALGQGPEFLTYFQNEAQLDKSGLPSDRFFAERPEGSVSTLKIQRTQQEDSAVYLCASSIVGQLKSNQPQHFGDGTRLSIL.

The genes are TRBV11-2 and TRBJ2-6; TRBD1 matches at 8 bases. Germline CDR1 is SGHAT and CDR2 is FQNNGV. The CDR3 is 16 residues long. V lost 6 bases and J lost 2; bases outside the gene matches: 6. The CDR3 here is CASRNGQGTGANVLTF. The CDR3 nucleotides are TGTGCCAGCAGAAATGGACAGGGCACTGGGGCCAACGTCCTGACTTTC. The full variable domain, its missing parts supplied by reference TRBV11-2 and TRBJ2-6, is EAGVAQSPRYKIIEKRQSVAFWCNPISGHATLYWYQQILGQGPKLLIQFQNNGVVDDSQLPKDRFSAERLKGVDSTLKIQPAKLEDSAVYLCASRNGQGTGANVLTFGAGSRLTVL.

This chain connects TRBV6-1 to TRBJ2-7; 7 bases are a match to TRBD1. Germline V gene data show CDR1 as MNHNS and CDR2 as SASEGT. This CDR3 comprises 13 residues. V gave up 3 bases and J gave up 2 bases; unmatched junction bases: 1. The CDR3 here is CASSEGTAYEQYV. CDR3 DNA sequence: TGTGCCAGCAGTGAGGGGACAGCCTACGAGCAGTACGTC.

The chain carries TRBV7-2 and TRBJ1-2; 7 bases are shared with TRBD1. This CDR3 is 13 amino acids long. The germline V gene has CDR1 SGHTA and CDR2 FQGNSA. Unmatched junction bases numbered 4, after V lost 5 bases and J lost 4 bases. This CDR3 is CASSPGQSYGYTF. Here the CDR3 DNA reads TGTGCCAGCAGCCCGGGACAGAGCTATGGCTACACCTTC.